The rows below give T cell receptor beta chains drawn from one sample of a study of blood T cells in healthy people across ages. TCRdb processed the 5' RACE reads anew with MiXCR; each CDR3 protein has one entry. The table has hundreds of thousands of distinct CDR3 sequences, about 51% seen once; the top ten hold approximately 13%. Specimen: blood. All receptors derive from a woman aged 80 or over in good health. CDR3s include the opening cysteine and the closing phenylalanine or tryptophan. Each record gives: clone size, J gene, D gene, CDR3 length, V gene, CDR3 DNA, CDR3 protein. A D gene is named only where the DNA matches it firmly. A clone size is listed for some rows: how often the clone was seen (once, few, many), or a class if it is expanded.

size: many
J: TRBJ2-5
D: NA
length: 14
V: TRBV7-2
DNA: TGTGCCAGCAGCTTAGCGAGGGGGCAAGAGACCCAGTACTTC
CDR3: CASSLARGQETQYF

size: NA
J: TRBJ2-7
D: NA
length: 15
V: TRBV5-1
DNA: TGCGCCAGCAGCTCACTCCGGGACGGCTCCTACGAGCAGTACTTC
CDR3: CASSSLRDGSYEQYF

size: NA
J: TRBJ2-1
D: TRBD1
length: 17
V: TRBV6-2/TRBV6-3
DNA: TGTGCCAGCAGTTTAGTCTCGGGACAGGGGGTCCACAATGAGCAGTTCTTC
CDR3: CASSLVSGQGVHNEQFF

size: many
J: TRBJ2-3
D: NA
length: 14
V: TRBV20-1
DNA: TGCAGTGTCCCGGGGCGACACAGCACAGATACGCAGTATTTT
CDR3: CSVPGRHSTDTQYF

size: NA
J: TRBJ2-7
D: TRBD2
length: 12
V: TRBV7-2
DNA: TGTGCCAGCCACGGGGAGGGGTACGAGCAGTACTTC
CDR3: CASHGEGYEQYF

size: many
J: TRBJ1-2
D: TRBD1
length: 14
V: TRBV20-1
DNA: TGCAGTGCTCACTCTGACAGGGGTAACTATGGCTACACCTTC
CDR3: CSAHSDRGNYGYTF

size: NA
J: TRBJ2-3
D: TRBD2
length: 19
V: TRBV15
DNA: TGTGCCACCAGCAGACAAAATTACATCCTAGCGGGAGCTACAGATACGCAGTATTTT
CDR3: CATSRQNYILAGATDTQYF

size: few
J: TRBJ2-5
D: NA
length: 15
V: TRBV5-1
DNA: TGCGCCAGCAGCTTGGTACAGGAGGGCACAGAGACCCAGTACTTC
CDR3: CASSLVQEGTETQYF

size: NA
J: TRBJ2-1
D: TRBD2
length: 15
V: TRBV7-8
DNA: TGTGCCAGTAGCGTCGGGAGGGGCCCTACAATGAAGCAGTTCTTC
CDR3: CASSVGRGPTMKQFF

size: NA
J: TRBJ2-3
D: NA
length: 14
V: TRBV3-1
DNA: TGTGCCAGCAGCCGAAACCTCCTACCAGATACGCAGTATTTT
CDR3: CASSRNLLPDTQYF

size: NA
J: TRBJ2-5
D: TRBD1
length: 15
V: TRBV6-5
DNA: TGTGCCAGCAGCCGACAGGGGCGATCCGAAGAGACCCAGTACTTC
CDR3: CASSRQGRSEETQYF

size: many
J: TRBJ2-3
D: TRBD2
length: 14
V: TRBV2
DNA: TGTGCCAGCAGCCGGACTAGCTGGACAGATACGCAGTATTTT
CDR3: CASSRTSWTDTQYF

size: many
J: TRBJ1-4
D: NA
length: 13
V: TRBV2
DNA: TGTGCCAGCATGAGGACAGCGGGTGAAAAACTGTTTTTT
CDR3: CASMRTAGEKLFF

size: NA
J: TRBJ2-2
D: TRBD1
length: 15
V: TRBV20-1
DNA: TGCAGTGCTAGGCCGGGACAGGGGTTTTCCGGGGAGCTGTTTTTT
CDR3: CSARPGQGFSGELFF

size: NA
J: TRBJ2-2
D: NA
length: 16
V: TRBV20-1
DNA: TGCAGTGTCCCTGGGAACTCGCCGTCGAACACCGGGGAGCTGTTTTTT
CDR3: CSVPGNSPSNTGELFF

size: many
J: TRBJ2-5
D: TRBD1
length: 14
V: TRBV6-2/TRBV6-3
DNA: TGTGCCAGCAGTTACACCACAGGGGAAGAGACCCAGTACTTC
CDR3: CASSYTTGEETQYF

size: many
J: TRBJ2-1
D: NA
length: 14
V: TRBV6-5
DNA: TGTGCCAGCAGCCTACGGTTTGGGTACAATGAGCAGTTCTTC
CDR3: CASSLRFGYNEQFF

size: many
J: TRBJ2-4
D: NA
length: 18
V: TRBV19
DNA: TGTGCCAGTAGTATAGATCTGGCGGGGCGAGCGGCCAAAAACATTCAGTACTTC
CDR3: CASSIDLAGRAAKNIQYF

size: NA
J: TRBJ2-7
D: NA
length: 13
V: TRBV27
DNA: TGTGCCAGCAGCCCCACGGCAGGGTACGAGCAGTACTTC
CDR3: CASSPTAGYEQYF

size: NA
J: TRBJ2-2
D: NA
length: 16
V: TRBV5-1
DNA: TGCGCCAGCAGCGTCCGGGACTCCCCTAACACCGGGGAGCTGTTTTTT
CDR3: CASSVRDSPNTGELFF

size: many
J: TRBJ2-5
D: NA
length: 12
V: TRBV7-9
DNA: TGTGCCAGCATTGGGGCTGAAGAGACCCAGTACTTC
CDR3: CASIGAEETQYF

size: many
J: TRBJ2-1
D: TRBD1
length: 14
V: TRBV12-3/TRBV12-4
DNA: TGTGCCAGCAGTTTGTCCCGGGACAGGGCTGAGCAGTTCTTC
CDR3: CASSLSRDRAEQFF

size: many
J: TRBJ2-1
D: NA
length: 14
V: TRBV15
DNA: TGTGCCACCAGCCCAGCCTCCCAGAACAATGAGCAGTTCTTC
CDR3: CATSPASQNNEQFF

size: many
J: TRBJ2-1
D: NA
length: 14
V: TRBV25-1
DNA: TGTGCCAGCAGTGTGGGGGTAACCTACAATGAGCAGTTCTTC
CDR3: CASSVGVTYNEQFF

size: NA
J: TRBJ2-5
D: NA
length: 13
V: TRBV28
DNA: TGTGCCAGCAGTAAAACCTCCCCGAGGACCCAGTACTTC
CDR3: CASSKTSPRTQYF

size: NA
J: TRBJ2-2
D: NA
length: 14
V: TRBV5-1
DNA: TGCGCCGGCAGCTTTGGACAGAACACCGGGGAGCTGTTTTTT
CDR3: CAGSFGQNTGELFF

size: NA
J: TRBJ2-1
D: TRBD1
length: 15
V: TRBV11-1
DNA: TGTGCCAGCAGCTCACACAGGGGAGTAGACAATGAGCAGTTCTTC
CDR3: CASSSHRGVDNEQFF

size: many
J: TRBJ2-3
D: TRBD2
length: 12
V: TRBV29-1
DNA: TGCAGTCTAGGGACTAGCATTGATACGCAGTATTTT
CDR3: CSLGTSIDTQYF

size: many
J: TRBJ2-3
D: NA
length: 13
V: TRBV7-2
DNA: TGTGCCAGCAGCGTAAACTCGGCAGATACGCAGTATTTT
CDR3: CASSVNSADTQYF

size: NA
J: TRBJ1-1
D: NA
length: 15
V: TRBV5-1
DNA: TGCGCCAGCAGCTTGGTCGGGGACCCGAACACTGAAGCTTTCTTT
CDR3: CASSLVGDPNTEAFF

size: few
J: TRBJ2-7
D: TRBD2
length: 19
V: TRBV5-1
DNA: TGCGCCAGCAGCTTTGATTTTTTGGTAGCTAGCGGGATGTTCAATGAGCAGTACTTC
CDR3: CASSFDFLVASGMFNEQYF

size: NA
J: TRBJ2-5
D: NA
length: 11
V: TRBV20-1
DNA: TGCAGTGCGCCACTTACGAGGGCCCAGTACTTC
CDR3: CSAPLTRAQYF

size: many
J: TRBJ1-2
D: TRBD1
length: 14
V: TRBV20-1
DNA: TGCAGTGCTAGACCGGGACAGCAAAACTATGGCTACACCTTC
CDR3: CSARPGQQNYGYTF

size: many
J: TRBJ2-1
D: NA
length: 13
V: TRBV28
DNA: TGTGCCAGCAGTGTACTAAATCGCAATGAGCAGTTCTTC
CDR3: CASSVLNRNEQFF

size: NA
J: TRBJ2-3
D: TRBD2
length: 16
V: TRBV12-3/TRBV12-4
DNA: TGTGCCAGCAGGAAGTCTAGCGGGGGGGCCCAAGATACGCAGTATTTT
CDR3: CASRKSSGGAQDTQYF

size: NA
J: TRBJ2-5
D: NA
length: 15
V: TRBV20-1
DNA: TGCAGTGCTAGGGGGGGTGAAGGGGGCCAAGAGACCCAGTACTTC
CDR3: CSARGGEGGQETQYF

size: NA
J: TRBJ1-1
D: NA
length: 12
V: TRBV7-9
DNA: TGTGCCAGCAGCTCGGACAGCCTTGAAGCTTTCTTT
CDR3: CASSSDSLEAFF

size: NA
J: TRBJ1-6
D: NA
length: 13
V: TRBV2
DNA: TGTGCCAGCAGCCGGGACACTAATTCACCCCCCCACTTT
CDR3: CASSRDTNSPPHF

size: NA
J: TRBJ2-2
D: TRBD2
length: 17
V: TRBV25-1
DNA: TGTGCCAGCAGTTCAGCAGCGGGAGTAGGCAACACCGGGGAGCTGTTTTTT
CDR3: CASSSAAGVGNTGELFF

size: NA
J: TRBJ1-6
D: NA
length: 15
V: TRBV20-1
DNA: TGCAGTGCTACCCCTCCGGGTGGCGGAAATTCACCCCTCCACTTT
CDR3: CSATPPGGGNSPLHF